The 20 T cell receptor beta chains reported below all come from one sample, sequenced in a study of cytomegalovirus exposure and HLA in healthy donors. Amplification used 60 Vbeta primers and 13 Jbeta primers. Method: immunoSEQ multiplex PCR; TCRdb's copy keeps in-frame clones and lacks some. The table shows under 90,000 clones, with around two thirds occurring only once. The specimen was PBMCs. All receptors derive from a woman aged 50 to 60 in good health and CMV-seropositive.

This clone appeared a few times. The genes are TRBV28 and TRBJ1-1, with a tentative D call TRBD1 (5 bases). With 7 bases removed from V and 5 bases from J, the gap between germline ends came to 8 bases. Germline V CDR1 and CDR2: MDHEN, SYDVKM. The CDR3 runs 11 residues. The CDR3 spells CASKGITEAFF. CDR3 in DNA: TGTGCCAGCAAGGGGATAACTGAAGCTTTCTTT.

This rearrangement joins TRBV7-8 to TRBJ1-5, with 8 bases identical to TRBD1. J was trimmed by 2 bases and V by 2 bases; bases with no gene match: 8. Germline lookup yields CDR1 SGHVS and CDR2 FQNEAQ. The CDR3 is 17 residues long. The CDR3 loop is CASSLLGQGFGNQPQHF. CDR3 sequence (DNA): TGTGCCAGCAGCTTACTTGGACAGGGCTTCGGCAATCAGCCCCAGCATTTT.

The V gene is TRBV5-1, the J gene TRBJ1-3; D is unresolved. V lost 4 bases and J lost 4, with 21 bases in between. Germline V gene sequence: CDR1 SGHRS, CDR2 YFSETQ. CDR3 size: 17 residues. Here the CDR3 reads CASSGYTSGLGGNTIYF. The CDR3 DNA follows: TGCGCCAGCAGCGGGTACACGTCAGGACTCGGAGGAAACACCATATATTTT.

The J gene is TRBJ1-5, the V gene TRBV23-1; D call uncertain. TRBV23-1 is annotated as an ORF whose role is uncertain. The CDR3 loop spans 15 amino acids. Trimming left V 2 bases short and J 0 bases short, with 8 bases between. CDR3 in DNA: TGCGCCAGCAGTCAACGATCAGATAGCAATCAGCCCCAGCATTTT. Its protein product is CASSQRSDSNQPQHF.

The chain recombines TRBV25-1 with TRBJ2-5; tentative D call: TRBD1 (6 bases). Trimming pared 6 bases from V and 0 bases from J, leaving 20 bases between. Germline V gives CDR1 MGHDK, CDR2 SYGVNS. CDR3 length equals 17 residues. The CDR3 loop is CASSGMGIGQHQETQYF. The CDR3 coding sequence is TGTGCCAGCAGCGGAATGGGGATCGGACAGCACCAAGAGACCCAGTACTTC.

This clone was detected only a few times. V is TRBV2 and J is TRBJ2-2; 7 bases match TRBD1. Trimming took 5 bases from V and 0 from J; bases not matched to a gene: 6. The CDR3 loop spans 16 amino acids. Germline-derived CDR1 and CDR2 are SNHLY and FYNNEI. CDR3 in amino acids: CASSPEGTANTGELFF. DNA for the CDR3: TGTGCCAGCAGTCCCGAGGGGACAGCGAACACCGGGGAGCTGTTTTTT. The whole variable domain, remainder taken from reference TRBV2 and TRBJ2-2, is EPEVTQTPSHQVTQMGQEVILRCVPISNHLYFYWYRQILGQKVEFLVSFYNNEISEKSEIFDDQFSVERPDGSNFTLKIRSTKLEDSAMYFCASSPEGTANTGELFFGEGSRLTVL.

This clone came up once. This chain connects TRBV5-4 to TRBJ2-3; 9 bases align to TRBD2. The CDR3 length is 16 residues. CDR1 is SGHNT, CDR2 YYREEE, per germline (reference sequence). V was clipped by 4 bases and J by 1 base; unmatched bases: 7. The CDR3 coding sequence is TGTGCCAGCAGCCCGGGCGCTAGCGGGGGCACAGATACGCAGTATTTT. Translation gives CASSPGASGGTDTQYF.

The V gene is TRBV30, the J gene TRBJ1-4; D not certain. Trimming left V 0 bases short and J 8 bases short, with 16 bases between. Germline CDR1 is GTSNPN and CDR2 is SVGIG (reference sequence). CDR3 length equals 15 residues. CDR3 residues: CAWSVTASTGEKLFF. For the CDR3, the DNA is TGTGCCTGGAGTGTTACGGCATCGACGGGGGAAAAACTGTTTTTT.

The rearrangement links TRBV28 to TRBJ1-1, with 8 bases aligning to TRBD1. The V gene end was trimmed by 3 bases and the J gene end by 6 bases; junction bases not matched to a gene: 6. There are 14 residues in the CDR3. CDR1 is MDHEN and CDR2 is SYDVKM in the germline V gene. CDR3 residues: CASSFGQGTAEAFF. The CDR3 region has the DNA TGTGCCAGCAGTTTTGGACAGGGTACGGCTGAAGCTTTCTTT.

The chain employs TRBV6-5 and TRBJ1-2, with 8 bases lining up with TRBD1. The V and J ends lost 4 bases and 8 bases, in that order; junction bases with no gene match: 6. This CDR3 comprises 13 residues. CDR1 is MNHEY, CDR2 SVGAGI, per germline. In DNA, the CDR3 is TGTGCCAGCAGTTCCGGACAGGGCGCCGGCTACACCTTC. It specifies CASSSGQGAGYTF.

The CDR3 loop reads CASSLKSSLWEVNTEAFF. CDR3 DNA: TGTGCCAGCAGCTTAAAATCTAGTCTATGGGAGGTGAACACTGAAGCTTTCTTT. The V call is TRBV7-6, the J call TRBJ1-1; D unresolved. The germline V and J ends were trimmed by 2 bases and 0 bases, with 19 bases remaining between them. Germline CDR1 and CDR2: SGHVS and FNYEAQ. There are 18 residues in the CDR3.

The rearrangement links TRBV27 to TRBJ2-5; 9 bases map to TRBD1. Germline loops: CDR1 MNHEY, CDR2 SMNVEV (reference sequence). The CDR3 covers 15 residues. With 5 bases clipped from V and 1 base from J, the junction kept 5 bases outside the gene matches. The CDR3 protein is CASSTHRGPQETQYF. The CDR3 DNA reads TGTGCCAGCAGTACCCACAGGGGGCCCCAAGAGACCCAGTACTTC.

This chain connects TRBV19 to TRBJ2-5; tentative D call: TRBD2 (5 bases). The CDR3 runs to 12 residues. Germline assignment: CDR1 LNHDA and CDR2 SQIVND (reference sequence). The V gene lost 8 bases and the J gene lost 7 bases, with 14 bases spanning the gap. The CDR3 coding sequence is TGTGCCAGTCAAGCGGAGATCGGGACCCAGTACTTC. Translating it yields CASQAEIGTQYF. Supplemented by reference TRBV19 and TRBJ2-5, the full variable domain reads DGGITQSPKYLFRKEGQNVTLSCEQNLNHDAMYWYRQDPGQGLRLIYYSQIVNDFQKGDIAEGYSVSREKKESFPLTVTSAQKNPTAFYLCASQAEIGTQYFGPGTRLLVL.

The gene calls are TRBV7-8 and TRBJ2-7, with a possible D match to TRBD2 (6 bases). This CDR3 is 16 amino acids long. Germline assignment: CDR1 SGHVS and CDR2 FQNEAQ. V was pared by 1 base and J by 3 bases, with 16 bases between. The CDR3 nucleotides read TGTGCCAGCAGCTTAGTCGGAGGGGTGGGGGACTACGAGCAGTACTTC. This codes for CASSLVGGVGDYEQYF.

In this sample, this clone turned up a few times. The CDR3 reads CASIRQGGTEAFF. DNA for the CDR3: TGTGCCAGCATAAGGCAGGGAGGCACTGAAGCTTTCTTT. The chain recombines TRBV5-6 with TRBJ1-1; weak D call: TRBD1 (5 bases). Germline-derived CDR1 and CDR2 are SGHDT and YYEEEE. V shed 6 bases and J shed 4 bases, with 13 bases lying between them. This CDR3 comprises 13 residues.

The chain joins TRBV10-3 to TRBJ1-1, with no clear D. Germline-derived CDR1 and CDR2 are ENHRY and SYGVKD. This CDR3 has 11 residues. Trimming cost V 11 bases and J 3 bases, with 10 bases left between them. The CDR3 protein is CAVRGDTEAFF. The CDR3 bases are TGTGCCGTAAGAGGTGACACTGAAGCTTTCTTT.

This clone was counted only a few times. CDR3 residues: CASSLQQGKETQYF. CDR3 coding DNA: TGTGCCAGCAGCTTACAACAGGGTAAAGAGACCCAGTACTTC. The chain carries TRBV11-2 and TRBJ2-5; tentatively, D is TRBD1 (6 bases). The CDR3 has 14 amino acids. The germline V gene has CDR1 SGHAT and CDR2 FQNNGV. V lost 2 bases and J lost 3, with 10 bases in between.

For the CDR3, the DNA is TGTGCCAGCAGCGTAGCCGGACTAGGGGGCAATGAGCAGTTCTTC. Its translation is CASSVAGLGGNEQFF. This sequence joins TRBV9 and TRBJ2-1; D perhaps matches TRBD2 (7 bases). Germline values: CDR1 SGDLS, CDR2 YYNGEE. The CDR3 is 15 amino acids. The V end was cut by 0 bases, the J end by 6 bases, with 13 bases between.

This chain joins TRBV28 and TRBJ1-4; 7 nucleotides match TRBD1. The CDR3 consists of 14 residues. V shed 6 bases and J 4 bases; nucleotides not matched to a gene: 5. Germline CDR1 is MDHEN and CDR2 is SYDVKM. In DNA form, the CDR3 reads TGTGCCAGCAGCCGTGGGACAGATAATGAAAAACTGTTTTTT. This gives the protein CASSRGTDNEKLFF.

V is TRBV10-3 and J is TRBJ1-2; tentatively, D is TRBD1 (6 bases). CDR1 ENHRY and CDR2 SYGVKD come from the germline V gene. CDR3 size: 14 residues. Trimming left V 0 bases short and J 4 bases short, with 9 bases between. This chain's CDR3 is CAISESQGGYGYTF. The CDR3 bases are TGTGCCATCAGTGAGTCACAGGGCGGCTATGGCTACACCTTC.